The text below deals with one T cell receptor (beta chain). The antigen remains undetermined. As the sequencing template, cDNA was produced by extracting RNA and reverse transcribing it. The repertoire was sequenced with immunoSEQ multiplex PCR; TCRdb's copy has only in-frame clones and lacks some. The sample lists 150,000 to 200,000 clones, about 67% occurring once. V shed 10 bases, J shed 4 bases, and the junction held 5 bases outside the gene matches. There are 13 residues in the CDR3. Germline loops: CDR1 SNHLY, CDR2 FYNNEI. This sample stems from a study of CD8+ T cells in alopecia areata. Study-wide findings and caveats: Across lesional scalp, and particularly alopecia totalis/universalis, clonality surpassed that of normal scalp.

Alopecia areata patients provided lesional scalp punch biopsies and peripheral blood. The sample in question was CD8+ T cells sorted from blood, obtained at week 0. The chain uses TRBV2 and TRBJ2-3, with TRBD1 identical over 10 bases. This clonotype originated in a human donor with alopecia areata. The CDR3 loop is CANRDRGADTQYF. The CDR3 DNA follows: TGTGCCAACCGGGACAGGGGAGCAGATACGCAGTATTTT.